This T cell receptor (beta chain) was recovered during a study of T cell responses to AZD1222 COVID-19 vaccine. Germline V CDR1 and CDR2: MDHEN, SYDVKM. CDR3 length: 14 residues. V shed 3 bases, J shed 8 bases, and the junction held 9 bases outside the gene matches. As concerns this clone: Its target is unknown.

Measured with immunoSEQ multiplex PCR; TCRdb has only the in-frame clones, and not every one. The sample carries about 68,000 clones, around four fifths recorded once. Regarding the study as a whole: Baseline seropositivity characterized only six AZD1222 recipients. CD4 TCRs covered the whole spike, strongest at regions 160-218 and 743-854. The study reported that nearly half of spike-specific TCRs target unmutated variant regions. Samples come after the peak T cell response, not at day 14.

Here the sequenced sample was peripheral blood, taken on day 0 of AZD1222 vaccination. The receptor was isolated from an adult in good health. The chain couples TRBV28 to TRBJ1-2; 7 bases fit TRBD1. CDR3 in DNA: TGTGCCAGCAGTTTGGACAGGCTCGGTGGGGGCTACACCTTC. Protein sequence: CASSLDRLGGGYTF.